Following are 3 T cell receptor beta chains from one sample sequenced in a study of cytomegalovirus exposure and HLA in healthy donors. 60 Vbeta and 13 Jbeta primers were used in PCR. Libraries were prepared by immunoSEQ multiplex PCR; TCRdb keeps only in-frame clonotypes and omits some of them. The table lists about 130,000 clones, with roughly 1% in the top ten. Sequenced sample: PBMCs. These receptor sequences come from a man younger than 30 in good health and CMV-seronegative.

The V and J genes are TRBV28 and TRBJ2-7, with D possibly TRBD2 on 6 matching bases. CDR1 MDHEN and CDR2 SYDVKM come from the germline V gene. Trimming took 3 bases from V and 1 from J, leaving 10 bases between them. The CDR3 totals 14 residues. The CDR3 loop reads CASSLGTFSYEQYF. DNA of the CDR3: TGTGCCAGCAGTTTGGGGACTTTTTCCTACGAGCAGTACTTC.

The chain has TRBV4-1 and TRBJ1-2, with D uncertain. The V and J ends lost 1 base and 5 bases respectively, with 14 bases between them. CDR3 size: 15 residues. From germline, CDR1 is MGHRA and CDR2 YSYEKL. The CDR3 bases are TGCGCCAGCAGCCAAGTTTCCACAGACCCTTATGGCTACACCTTC. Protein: CASSQVSTDPYGYTF.

This CDR3 reads CASSLEYSSSYNEQFF. DNA for the CDR3: TGCGCCAGCAGCTTGGAATACAGCAGCTCCTACAATGAGCAGTTCTTC. The V gene is TRBV5-1, the J gene TRBJ2-1; D remains unclear. The CDR3 covers 16 residues. Trimming took off 0 bases at V and 0 bases at J, with 10 bases between the two ends. Germline assignment: CDR1 SGHRS and CDR2 YFSETQ.